The 8 T cell receptor beta chains given below trace back to one sample, sequenced in a study of cytomegalovirus exposure and HLA in healthy donors. The PCR used 60 Vbeta and 13 Jbeta primers. Libraries were prepared by immunoSEQ multiplex PCR; TCRdb keeps only in-frame clonotypes and omits some of them. The table includes 150,000 to 160,000 clones, more than 75% detected once. Sequencing input: PBMCs. These TCRs come from a woman aged 40 to 55 in good health and CMV-seropositive.

This chain links TRBV7-9 with TRBJ1-2; D is unresolved. The CDR3 has 15 amino acids. Trimming removed 5 bases from V and 4 bases from J, with 17 bases in between. Germline V gene lookup returns CDR1 SEHNR and CDR2 FQNEAQ (reference sequence). The CDR3 nucleotides are TGTGCCAGCAGCCTACTGACGTCCGGGGTCTATGGCTACACCTTC. Translation gives CASSLLTSGVYGYTF.

This clone was counted a single time. The V and J genes are TRBV6-4 and TRBJ2-1; 9 nucleotides line up with TRBD2. V lost 3 bases, J lost 2 bases, and 2 bases stayed unmatched. Germline V CDR1 and CDR2: MRHNA, SNTAGT. The CDR3 loop spans 15 amino acids. The CDR3 is CASSEREGPYNEQFF. The DNA of the CDR3 is TGTGCCAGCAGTGAGCGGGAGGGGCCCTACAATGAGCAGTTCTTC.

The CDR3 sequence: CASSLKRGQNEQFF. As DNA, the CDR3 is TGTGCCAGCAGTCTTAAAAGGGGTCAAAATGAGCAGTTCTTC. V usage is TRBV5-4 and J usage is TRBJ2-1; D is possibly TRBD1 (5 bases). CDR1 and CDR2 (germline): SGHNT, YYREEE (reference sequence). V was trimmed by 5 bases and J by 7 bases, leaving 16 bases between them. The CDR3 has 14 amino acids.

This rearrangement joins TRBV6-5 to TRBJ2-1; D possibly corresponds to TRBD2 (6 bases). V gave up 4 bases and J gave up 4 bases, with 8 bases separating them. CDR1 is MNHEY, CDR2 SVGAGI, per germline. The CDR3 contains 13 residues. This chain's CDR3 is CASSLGLYNEQFF. CDR3 nucleotide sequence: TGTGCCAGCAGTTTGGGACTTTACAATGAGCAGTTCTTC.

This clone is a singleton in its sample. J is TRBJ1-2 and V is TRBV5-1; 7 bases agree with TRBD1. V shed 4 bases and J 4 bases; nucleotides not matched to a gene: 19. This CDR3 has 18 residues. CDR1 and CDR2 from the germline V gene are SGHRS and YFSETQ. CDR3 coding DNA: TGCGCCAGCAGCGCGGGACAGCTTGCCCCCTCCAGCTTCTATGGCTACACCTTC. Protein sequence: CASSAGQLAPSSFYGYTF.

CDR3 DNA: TGCGCCAGCAGCTTGCTGACCGGGACAGTTGAAGCTTTCTTT. Its protein product is CASSLLTGTVEAFF. The chain uses TRBV5-1 and TRBJ1-1; 7 bases match TRBD1. Per the germline V gene, CDR1 is SGHRS and CDR2 is YFSETQ. This CDR3 is built from 14 residues. V shed 1 base and J 7 bases; nucleotides not matched to a gene: 7.

The genes are TRBV27 and TRBJ1-2; TRBD1 matches at 9 bases. V trimming: 0 bases; J trimming: 3 bases; junction bases outside the gene matches: 8. Germline loops: CDR1 MNHEY, CDR2 SMNVEV (reference sequence). This CDR3 spans 17 amino acids. The CDR3 sequence: CASSLSKGDRDHYGYTF. CDR3 bases: TGTGCCAGCAGTTTATCGAAGGGGGACAGGGACCACTATGGCTACACCTTC.

This clone was counted between two and nine times. V usage is TRBV27 and J usage is TRBJ2-3; 10 positions match TRBD1. Per germline, CDR1 MNHEY and CDR2 SMNVEV (reference sequence). Trimming took 0 bases from V and 7 from J; bases not matched to a gene: 16. The CDR3 sequence is 19 residues long. The CDR3 spells CASSLSPTGQGGMRNTQYF. CDR3 coding DNA: TGTGCCAGCAGTTTATCCCCAACCGGACAGGGGGGCATGAGGAATACGCAGTATTTT.